These 14 T cell receptor beta chains were all obtained from the same sample, sequenced in a study of control samples from healthy donors and cancer patients (dated by TCRdb to the early 2020s). Library generation was performed with the immunoSEQ multiplex PCR assay. The table comes from immuneACCESS by way of TCRdb, which keeps in-frame sequences with V and J called. Part of the clones is missing from these tables; in studies checked, under half for an unresolved V gene and the rest for unknown reasons. For this sample the table gives 200,000 or so clones, of which about 94% were detected only once. Of the sample, about 1.6% is held by the ten largest clones. Sequenced input: blood. Every receptor here comes from a man aged 50-60 years in good health.

The J gene is TRBJ1-6, the V gene TRBV28; D unclear. This CDR3 is built from 14 residues. CDR1 and CDR2 (germline): MDHEN, SYDVKM. Trimming cost V 6 bases and J 7 bases, with 13 bases left between them. The CDR3 coding sequence is TGTGCCAGCAGAACCGGACTGTTAAATTCACCCCTCCACTTT. Residues: CASRTGLLNSPLHF.

This clone appeared once. This sequence joins TRBV6-5 and TRBJ1-5; D not resolved. The ends were cut back, 6 bases at V and 0 bases at J, with 9 bases in the middle. There are 14 residues in the CDR3. In germline, CDR1 is MNHEY, CDR2 SVGAGI. The CDR3 coding sequence is TGTGCCAGCAGACAGCTTTATAGCAATCAGCCCCAGCATTTT. The encoded protein is CASRQLYSNQPQHF.

Note on this clone: A read error may produce the germline difference seen at one junction end. The chain links TRBV6-2 or TRBV6-3 to TRBJ2-7; 10 bases map to TRBD2. The CDR3 is made up of 13 amino acids. Per germline, CDR1 MNHEY and CDR2 SVGEGT. CDR3 loop: CASSYSTTAGGRF. CDR3 bases: TGTGCCAGCAGTTACTCGACCACAGCGGGGGGGCGTTTC.

The chain has TRBV27 and TRBJ2-3; TRBD1 matches 10 bases. V shed 2 bases and J 5 bases; nucleotides not matched to a gene: 1. Looked up from germline, CDR1 is MNHEY and CDR2 is SMNVEV (reference sequence). The CDR3 runs to 14 residues. CDR3 coding DNA: TGTGCCAGCAGTTTAGGACAGGGGGGAGATACGCAGTATTTT. Translated, it gives CASSLGQGGDTQYF.

The CDR3 reads CASSQVTTGELFF. The CDR3 DNA follows: TGCGCCAGCAGCCAAGTTACTACCGGGGAGCTGTTTTTT. The genes are TRBV4-1 and TRBJ2-2; D not resolved. The germline V gene has CDR1 MGHRA and CDR2 YSYEKL. Trimming shortened V by 1 base and J by 5 bases, and 5 bases separated the two germline ends. The length of the CDR3 is 13 residues.

The chain joins TRBV6-5 to TRBJ2-5; D may be TRBD1 (5 bases). Germline V gene sequence: CDR1 MNHEY, CDR2 SVGAGI. The V and J ends lost 7 bases and 2 bases respectively, with 14 bases between them. The CDR3 runs 14 residues. The CDR3 is CASTRLGVQETQYF. As DNA, the CDR3 is TGTGCCAGCACTAGGCTAGGGGTTCAAGAGACCCAGTACTTC.

The chain links TRBV6-5 to TRBJ2-7, with 7 bases identical to TRBD1. The germline V gene encodes CDR1 MNHEY and CDR2 SVGAGI. The CDR3 is made up of 13 amino acids. V was clipped by 7 bases and J by 3 bases; unmatched bases: 6. The CDR3 DNA is TGTGCCAGCATACAGACAGGGAGCTACGAGCAGTACGTC. It specifies CASIQTGSYEQYV.

The chain carries TRBV11-3 and TRBJ1-6; no clear D. Between the trimmed V and J ends, which lost 1 base and 15 bases, there was a span of 22 bases. Germline lookup yields CDR1 SGHNT and CDR2 YENEEA. The CDR3 is made up of 16 amino acids. The CDR3 region is CASSLGLLQGPYFLHF. DNA of the CDR3: TGTGCCAGCAGCTTAGGCCTCCTACAAGGGCCTTATTTCCTCCACTTT.

This chain uses TRBV5-1 with TRBJ2-3; 9 positions agree with TRBD2. V gave up 4 bases and J gave up 4 bases; unmatched junction bases: 10. This CDR3 comprises 16 residues. Germline V gene lookup returns CDR1 SGHRS and CDR2 YFSETQ. In nucleotides, the CDR3 is TGCGCCAGCAGCCAGGACAAGCGGGGGGCCCCAGATACGCAGTATTTT. This translates into CASSQDKRGAPDTQYF.

The chain recombines TRBV5-1 with TRBJ1-2, with D perhaps matching TRBD1 (5 bases). CDR3 length equals 15 residues. The germline V and J ends were trimmed by 3 bases and 0 bases, with 12 bases remaining between them. Germline lookup yields CDR1 SGHRS and CDR2 YFSETQ. CDR3 protein: CASSWEGDANYGYTF. The CDR3 region has the DNA TGCGCCAGCAGCTGGGAAGGGGACGCTAACTATGGCTACACCTTC.

This chain connects TRBV28 to TRBJ2-1; weak D call: TRBD1 (6 bases). Trimming removed 6 bases from V and 7 bases from J, with 16 bases in between. The CDR3 consists of 14 residues. Germline CDR1 is MDHEN and CDR2 is SYDVKM. In nucleotides, the CDR3 is TGTGCCAGCAGACTATTAACAGGGAAGAATGAGCAGTTCTTC. Protein sequence: CASRLLTGKNEQFF.

The V call is TRBV3-1 (or the pseudogene TRBV3-2), the J call TRBJ1-2; possible D gene TRBD1, 5 bases. The CDR3 is 13 amino acids. Deletions cut 5 bases from V and 4 bases from J, with 11 bases between. Germline values: CDR1 LGHDT, CDR2 YNNKEL (reference sequence). In DNA, the CDR3 is TGTGCCAGCAGCTCCCCTCAGGGCTATGGCTACACCTTC. It encodes CASSSPQGYGYTF.

This sequence joins TRBV3-1 (or the pseudogene TRBV3-2) and TRBJ2-7, with 7 bases lining up with TRBD1. Germline trimming cut 2 bases from V and 6 bases from J; bases unmatched to any gene: 4. In germline, CDR1 is LGHDT, CDR2 YNNKEL (reference sequence). This CDR3 spans 13 amino acids. CDR3 nucleotide sequence: TGTGCCAGCAGCCAAAGACAGGGATCCGAGCAGTACTTC. This gives the protein CASSQRQGSEQYF.

This clone was seen a few times. The chain joins TRBV18 to TRBJ2-3, with 9 bases that match TRBD1. With V trimmed by 6 bases and J by 3 bases, 10 bases remained unmatched. The CDR3 consists of 16 residues. From germline, CDR1 is KGHSH and CDR2 LQKENI. The CDR3 coding sequence is TGTGCCAGCTCGCCCTACCTACAGGGGGCAACAGATACGCAGTATTTT. This sequence encodes CASSPYLQGATDTQYF.